This is a list of T cell receptor beta chains from one sample in a study of CD8 T cells in ankylosing spondylitis. TCRdb re-analysed the 5' RACE reads in MiXCR, keeping a single row per CDR3 protein. The table lists roughly 250,000 distinct CDR3 sequences, about 10% of them singletons. Sequencing was performed on blood, either unsorted or a sorted T cell fraction (not recorded which). Receptor source: a male donor with ankylosing spondylitis or in good health (not recorded which). CDR3s include the opening cysteine and the closing phenylalanine or tryptophan. The D gene is left open where the match is weak. Size is omitted from some rows. Given values are once, few, many or a class for expanded clones.

abundance	v_gene	j_gene	d_gene	CDR3nt	CDR3aa
many	TRBV29-1	TRBJ2-2	TRBD1	TGCAGCGACCGGGACAGGGGAGCGTCGTGTACCGGGGAGCTGTTTTTT	CSDRDRGASCTGELFF
many	TRBV27	TRBJ2-1	TRBD2	TGTGCCACCAAACCGGGACTAGCGGGATTCTACAATGAGCAGTTCTTC	CATKPGLAGFYNEQFF
many	TRBV28	TRBJ2-4	TRBD1	TGTGCCAGCAGTTCCGGGACAGTCATTTCCAAAAACATTCAGTACTTC	CASSSGTVISKNIQYF
many	TRBV6-5	TRBJ2-3	TRBD1	TGTGCCAGCAGTTACTCGATGCCAGGGGGTTCGGATACGCAGTATTTT	CASSYSMPGGSDTQYF
many	TRBV2	TRBJ2-3	TRBD2	TGTGCCAGCAGTCCCCGACTAGCGGGATTTCCAGATACGCAGTATTTT	CASSPRLAGFPDTQYF
many	TRBV5-1	TRBJ2-7	TRBD1	TGCGCCAGCAGCCCCCGGGGACAGGTACACTCCTACGAGCAGTACTTC	CASSPRGQVHSYEQYF
many	TRBV12-3/TRBV12-4	TRBJ2-7	TRBD1	TGTGCCAGCAGGAGACAGGGGCCAAGCTCCTACGAGCAGTACTTC	CASRRQGPSSYEQYF
many	TRBV6-5	TRBJ2-1	NA	TGTGCCAGCAGTTACGGGGGGAATGAGCAGTTCTTC	CASSYGGNEQFF
many	TRBV19	TRBJ2-5	NA	TGTGCCAGTAGTATGATCGGGCAAGAGACCCAGTACTTC	CASSMIGQETQYF
few	TRBV30	TRBJ2-3	NA	TGTGCCTGGTCAAGGAGGCAAGATACGCAGTATTTT	CAWSRRQDTQYF
many	TRBV12-3/TRBV12-4	TRBJ1-1	NA	TGTGCCAGCAGCTATGTGGGGGGGCGAACTGAAGCTTTCTTT	CASSYVGGRTEAFF
once	TRBV25-1	TRBJ2-7	TRBD2	TGTGCCAGCAGTCCGTGGGCTAGCGGGGGGCGAGGCGAGCAGTACTTC	CASSPWASGGRGEQYF
few	TRBV10-2	TRBJ2-7	TRBD1	TGCGCCAGCAGTGACAGGGGGTTTTCCTACGAGCAGTACTTC	CASSDRGFSYEQYF
many	TRBV12-3/TRBV12-4	TRBJ2-3	NA	TGTGCCAGCAGTTTCAACTCCATAAGCACAGATACGCAGTATTTT	CASSFNSISTDTQYF
NA	TRBV7-9	TRBJ1-6	NA	TGTGCCAGCAGCGCCGGGAGTTCCTATAATTCACCCCTCCACTTT	CASSAGSSYNSPLHF
many	TRBV27	TRBJ2-7	TRBD2	TGTGCCAGCAGTAGAGCGGGACTCTCCTCCTACGAGCAGTACTTC	CASSRAGLSSYEQYF
NA	TRBV10-1	TRBJ2-4	TRBD2	TGCGCCAGCAGTGGCGGGACTAGCGGGAGTGTCAAAAACATTCAGTACTTC	CASSGGTSGSVKNIQYF
many	TRBV7-2	TRBJ2-5	TRBD1	TGTGCCAGCAGCTCCCTGGGGACAGGGGAAGAGACCCAGTACTTC	CASSSLGTGEETQYF
many	TRBV18	TRBJ1-2	NA	TGTGCCAGCTCACCATCGGAGGGGAATGGCTACACCTTC	CASSPSEGNGYTF
many	TRBV30	TRBJ1-2	NA	TGTGCCTGGAGTGACCGTACAGGAGACGGCTACACCTTC	CAWSDRTGDGYTF
many	TRBV20-1	TRBJ1-1	TRBD1	TGCAGTGCTAGAGAACAGGGGGCATCGAACACTGAAGCTTTCTTT	CSAREQGASNTEAFF
NA	TRBV7-2	TRBJ1-5	NA	TGTGCCAGCAACTTAGTTGGGACTGCCGAACAGCCCCAGCATTTT	CASNLVGTAEQPQHF
many	TRBV12-3/TRBV12-4	TRBJ2-7	NA	TGTGCCAGCAGATTCCAGGGACACTCCTACGAGCAGTACTTC	CASRFQGHSYEQYF
many	TRBV6-1	TRBJ1-3	NA	TGTGCCAGCAGTGGTCTGGGCAGCGACTCTGGAAACACCATATATTTT	CASSGLGSDSGNTIYF
few	TRBV24-1	TRBJ2-3	NA	TGTGCCACCAGTGACCCGGGACCGGCAAGAGATACGCAGTATTTT	CATSDPGPARDTQYF
many	TRBV5-1	TRBJ1-1	TRBD1	TGCGCCAGCAGCCCGATCACAGGGGCTGAACAGACTGAAGCTTTCTTT	CASSPITGAEQTEAFF
many	TRBV6-2/TRBV6-3	TRBJ2-3	TRBD2	TGTGCGACGCTAGCGGGGGGTCGCACAGATACGCAGTATTTT	CATLAGGRTDTQYF
NA	TRBV20-1	TRBJ2-1	NA	TGCAGTGCTAGAGCGTTTAGCGGAACGTACAATGAGCAGTTCTTC	CSARAFSGTYNEQFF
few	TRBV6-5	TRBJ2-5	TRBD1	TGTGCCAGCAGTGACAGGGGGCTAGGGCAAGAGACCCAGTACTTC	CASSDRGLGQETQYF
many	TRBV3-1	TRBJ2-7	NA	TGTGCCAGCAGCCAATCGACCACGCTTGAGCAGTACTTC	CASSQSTTLEQYF
few	TRBV7-9	TRBJ2-1	TRBD1	TGTGCCAGCAGCTTGAACAGGGGGTCCTACAATGAGCAGTTCTTC	CASSLNRGSYNEQFF
many	TRBV20-1	TRBJ2-7	NA	TGCAGTGCTAGACGGGGGCGGAGAGGGGGATTGATCAGCTCCTACGAGCAGTACTTC	CSARRGRRGGLISSYEQYF
many	TRBV9	TRBJ2-5	TRBD2	TGTGCCAGCAGCGTAGGAACTAGCGGCCAAGAGACCCAGTACTTC	CASSVGTSGQETQYF
many	TRBV29-1	TRBJ2-3	NA	TGCAGCGTTGAATCTCAGGGCACAGATACGCAGTATTTT	CSVESQGTDTQYF
NA	TRBV4-2	TRBJ1-6	NA	TGTGCCAGCAGTTCGGAACAGGGTGGGCTTAGCTCCTATAATTCACCCCTCCACTTT	CASSSEQGGLSSYNSPLHF
many	TRBV27	TRBJ2-1	NA	TGTGCCAGCAGTGAGGGGGGGAATGAGCAGTTCTTC	CASSEGGNEQFF
NA	TRBV7-9	TRBJ2-2	TRBD1	TGTGCCAGCAGCTTAGAGGGGGCCACCGGGGAGCTGTTTTTT	CASSLEGATGELFF
many	TRBV29-1	TRBJ2-4	NA	TGCAGCGCCACCGGCAGAGACCTAGCCAAAAACATTCAGTACTTC	CSATGRDLAKNIQYF
many	TRBV6-1	TRBJ2-1	NA	TGTGCCAGCCAGGAGGGCGATTCCTACAATGAGCAGTTCTTC	CASQEGDSYNEQFF
many	TRBV20-1	TRBJ2-7	NA	TGCAGTGCTAGTGGGGCGGAGTACGAGCAGTACTTC	CSASGAEYEQYF
many	TRBV9	TRBJ2-2	NA	TGTGCCAGCAGCGTAGCTGGCCAAGCCGGGGAGCTGTTTTTT	CASSVAGQAGELFF
many	TRBV29-1	TRBJ1-2	TRBD1	TGCAGCGTTGTTTGGGCGGGACAGGGCGACGGCTACACCTTC	CSVVWAGQGDGYTF
many	TRBV3-1	TRBJ2-7	NA	TGTGCCAGCAGCCCCACCCCTAGTGGCGAGCAGTACTTC	CASSPTPSGEQYF
many	TRBV15	TRBJ2-2	NA	TGTGCCACCAGCGATCCCGTGAATCTTCGGTCGGACACCGGGGAGCTGTTTTTT	CATSDPVNLRSDTGELFF